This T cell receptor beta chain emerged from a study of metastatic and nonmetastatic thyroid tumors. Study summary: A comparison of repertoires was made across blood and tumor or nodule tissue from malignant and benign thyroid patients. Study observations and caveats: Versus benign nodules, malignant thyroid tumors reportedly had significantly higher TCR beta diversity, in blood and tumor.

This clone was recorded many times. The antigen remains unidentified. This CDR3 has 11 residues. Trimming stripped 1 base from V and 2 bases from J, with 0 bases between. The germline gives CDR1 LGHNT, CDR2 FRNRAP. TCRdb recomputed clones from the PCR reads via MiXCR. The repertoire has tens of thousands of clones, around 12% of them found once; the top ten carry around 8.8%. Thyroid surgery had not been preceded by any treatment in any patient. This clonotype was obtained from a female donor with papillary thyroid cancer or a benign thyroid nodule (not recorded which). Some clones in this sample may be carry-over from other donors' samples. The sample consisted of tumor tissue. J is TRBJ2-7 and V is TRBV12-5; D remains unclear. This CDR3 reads CASGLAYEQYF. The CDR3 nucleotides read TGTGCTAGTGGTTTGGCCTACGAGCAGTACTTC. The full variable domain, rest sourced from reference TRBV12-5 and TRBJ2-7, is DARVTQTPRHKVTEMGQEVTMRCQPILGHNTVFWYRQTMMQGLELLAYFRNRAPLDDSGMPKDRFSAEMPDATLATLKIQPSEPRDSAVYFCASGLAYEQYFGPGTRLTVT.